Following are 7 T cell receptor beta chains from one sample sequenced in a study of early stage breast cancer tumors. Profiling relied on immunoSEQ multiplex PCR, and the TCRdb table lists in-frame clones only, not all of them. The sample consists of under 45,000 clones, around 70% of them appearing once. Sequenced sample: blood. These receptors were obtained from a person in their fifties or sixties with breast cancer.

This clone appeared a single time. This sequence joins TRBV5-6 and TRBJ1-1, with a possible D match to TRBD1 (6 bases). The CDR3 is 15 residues long. V lost 4 bases and J lost 4, with 17 bases in between. Germline V gene lookup returns CDR1 SGHDT and CDR2 YYEEEE. As DNA, the CDR3 is TGTGCCAGCAGCCCGCGGATAGGGGGATTCACTGAAGCTTTCTTT. It translates to CASSPRIGGFTEAFF.

This clone has a handful of counts. The J gene is TRBJ2-1, the V gene TRBV7-2; D is possibly TRBD2 (6 bases). The CDR3 runs 15 residues. Germline CDR1 is SGHTA and CDR2 is FQGNSA. The V and J ends lost 7 bases and 6 bases respectively, with 19 bases between them. CDR3 region: CASTVYSSVGNEQFF. The CDR3 DNA reads TGTGCCAGCACAGTGTATTCTAGCGTAGGCAATGAGCAGTTCTTC.

As to this clone: Other DNA sequences within the sample encode an identical CDR3. The chain is built from TRBV11-3 and TRBJ1-1; D unclear. The V and J ends lost 6 bases and 1 base respectively, with 9 bases between them. CDR3 length: 13 amino acids. Germline assignment: CDR1 SGHNT and CDR2 YENEEA. CDR3 bases: TGTGCCAGCAGTTCGGGAGCGAACACTGAAGCTTTCTTT. Amino acid sequence: CASSSGANTEAFF.

The chain recombines TRBV7-8 with TRBJ2-1, with D possibly being TRBD2 (7 bases). The CDR3 is 14 amino acids. V gave up 3 bases and J gave up 7 bases, with 13 bases separating them. CDR1 and CDR2 from the germline V gene are SGHVS and FQNEAQ. Here the CDR3 DNA reads TGTGCCAGCAGCTTGATCAAGGGGGGGAATGAGCAGTTCTTC. It is translated as CASSLIKGGNEQFF. The full variable domain, completed using reference TRBV7-8 and TRBJ2-1, is GAGVSQSPRYKVAKRGQDVALRCDPISGHVSLFWYQQALGQGPEFLTYFQNEAQLDKSGLPSDRFFAERPEGSVSTLKIQRTQQEDSAVYLCASSLIKGGNEQFFGPGTRLTVL.

This sequence joins TRBV27 and TRBJ2-7; 12 bases are a match to TRBD1. This CDR3 comprises 15 residues. Germline lookup yields CDR1 MNHEY and CDR2 SMNVEV (reference sequence). With 3 bases clipped from V and 4 bases from J, the junction kept 4 bases outside the gene matches. The CDR3 region has the DNA TGTGCCAGCAGTTTTGCGGGACAGGGGGCGTACGAGCAGTACTTC. Translation: CASSFAGQGAYEQYF.

The chain has TRBV7-6 and TRBJ2-2; 7 bases align to TRBD2. The CDR3 loop spans 15 amino acids. J gave up 0 bases and V 4 bases, and 2 bases lay outside the gene matches. Germline CDR1 is SGHVS and CDR2 is FNYEAQ. CDR3 protein: CASSWGGPNTGELFF. The CDR3 DNA reads TGTGCCAGCAGCTGGGGGGGACCGAACACCGGGGAGCTGTTTTTT.

CDR3 region: CASSFGDRYQETQYF. The CDR3, as DNA: TGTGCCAGCAGCTTTGGGGACAGGTACCAAGAGACCCAGTACTTC. The rearrangement links TRBV7-2 to TRBJ2-5, with TRBD1 matching 8 bases. The CDR3 has 15 amino acids. V was clipped by 3 bases and J by 0 bases; unmatched bases: 3. In germline, CDR1 is SGHTA, CDR2 FQGNSA.